The 29 T cell receptor beta chains listed next were all sequenced from one sample in a study of T cell responses to AZD1222 COVID-19 vaccine (dated by TCRdb to about 2021). Sample time point, as interpreted from the label and publication: baseline before first vaccination. The library was built by means of the immunoSEQ multiplex PCR assay. Sourced from immuneACCESS, this table was stored by TCRdb with only in-frame sequences that have V and J called. A share of the clones is absent; for the studies checked, an unresolved V gene accounts for under half, and the remainder has no known explanation. Within this sample are around 110,000 clones, with roughly 88% of them counted one time only. The leading ten clones occupy less than 6% of the sample. The starting material was peripheral blood, obtained on day 0 of AZD1222 vaccination. The receptors were sampled from an adult in good health.

This clone came up once. The chain joins TRBV18 to TRBJ1-1, with D possibly TRBD1 on 5 matching bases. CDR3 length: 15 residues. CDR1 KGHSH and CDR2 LQKENI come from the germline V gene. Trimming shortened V by 3 bases and J by 3 bases, and 14 bases separated the two germline ends. The CDR3 loop is CASSPLQGEDTEAFF. The CDR3 DNA follows: TGTGCCAGCTCACCCCTCCAGGGAGAGGACACTGAAGCTTTCTTT.

This chain uses TRBV7-2 with TRBJ1-4, with 7 bases aligning to TRBD1. The CDR3 contains 14 residues. Germline V gives CDR1 SGHTA, CDR2 FQGNSA. The J segment lost 8 bases and the V segment lost 5 bases, leaving 8 bases of the junction unmatched. The DNA for the CDR3 is TGTGCCAGCAGCCCCGACAGGGTCGGGGAAAAACTGTTTTTT. Its protein is CASSPDRVGEKLFF.

The chain uses TRBV7-9 and TRBJ1-2; no clear D gene. Deletions cut 3 bases from V and 7 bases from J, with 12 bases between. CDR1 SEHNR and CDR2 FQNEAQ come from the germline V gene (reference sequence). This CDR3 comprises 13 residues. CDR3 loop: CASSFMGSLGYTF. CDR3 coding DNA: TGTGCCAGCAGCTTCATGGGTAGCCTTGGCTACACCTTC.

To note about this clone: The junction departs from germline at one end; a sequencing error may be responsible. The CDR3 DNA sequence: TGTGCCGGCAGGACTAGCGGGGGCTACGAGCAGTACTTC. Translation gives CAGRTSGGYEQYF. The genes are TRBV7-9 and TRBJ2-7; 13 bases agree with TRBD2. CDR3 length: 13 residues. Germline loops: CDR1 SEHNR, CDR2 FQNEAQ (reference sequence).

The V call is TRBV5-1, the J call TRBJ1-4; TRBD1 matches 9 bases. Germline V gene data show CDR1 as SGHRS and CDR2 as YFSETQ. The length of the CDR3 is 15 residues. Trimming removed 4 bases from V and 3 bases from J; junction bases left unmatched: 4. The CDR3 sequence is CASSEGQGPNEKLFF. CDR3 nucleotide sequence: TGCGCCAGCAGCGAAGGACAGGGGCCTAATGAAAAACTGTTTTTT.

This chain links TRBV5-5 with TRBJ1-2, with unresolved D. Trimming stripped 0 bases from V and 2 bases from J, with 5 bases between. The CDR3 loop spans 13 amino acids. Germline CDR1 is SGHKS and CDR2 is YYEKEE (reference sequence). The CDR3 here is CASSLAANYGYTF. As DNA, the CDR3 is TGTGCCAGCAGCTTGGCGGCAAACTATGGCTACACCTTC. Using reference TRBV5-5 and TRBJ1-2 for the parts outside the CDR3, the full variable domain is DAGVTQSPTHLIKTRGQQVTLRCSPISGHKSVSWYQQVLGQGPQFIFQYYEKEERGRGNFPDRFSARQFPNYSSELNVNALLLGDSALYLCASSLAANYGYTFGSGTRLTVV.

The chain uses TRBV24-1 and TRBJ2-3; D unclear. This CDR3 is built from 11 residues. Trimming took 3 bases from V and 14 from J, leaving 11 bases between them. Germline V gives CDR1 KGHDR, CDR2 SFDVKD. CDR3 amino acids: CATSDAIRRYF. The CDR3 DNA sequence: TGTGCCACCAGTGATGCTATAAGGAGGTATTTT.

Written as DNA, the CDR3 is TGTGCCAGCAGCCGGACACCGAATTCACCCCTCCACTTT. Residues: CASSRTPNSPLHF. The chain has TRBV12-3 or TRBV12-4 and TRBJ1-6, with D perhaps matching TRBD1 (5 bases). Trimming left V 6 bases short and J 7 bases short, with 10 bases between. The CDR3 is made up of 13 amino acids.

This clone appeared a few times. The chain employs TRBV9 and TRBJ2-1; 9 nucleotides match TRBD2. Germline V gives CDR1 SGDLS, CDR2 YYNGEE. V trimming: 0 bases; J trimming: 4 bases; junction bases outside the gene matches: 14. This CDR3 spans 19 amino acids. This CDR3 reads CASSVVGILASGVYNEQFF. In DNA form, the CDR3 reads TGTGCCAGCAGCGTAGTAGGGATTCTTGCTAGCGGGGTATACAATGAGCAGTTCTTC.

The J gene is TRBJ1-1, the V gene TRBV5-4; D is uncertain. This CDR3 has 14 residues. The germline V and J ends were trimmed by 5 bases and 0 bases, with 11 bases remaining between them. Germline-derived CDR1 and CDR2 are SGHNT and YYREEE (reference sequence). CDR3 nucleotide sequence: TGTGCCAGCAGTCCGGCCATCTTGAACACTGAAGCTTTCTTT. Protein: CASSPAILNTEAFF.

The gene calls are TRBV9 and TRBJ2-3; TRBD2 agrees at 10 bases. The CDR3 has 16 residues. The V and J ends lost 0 bases and 2 bases, in that order; junction bases with no gene match: 3. Per the germline V gene, CDR1 is SGDLS and CDR2 is YYNGEE. CDR3 sequence reads: CASSVGTSGATDTQYF. Written as DNA, the CDR3 is TGTGCCAGCAGCGTAGGGACTAGCGGTGCCACAGATACGCAGTATTTT.

This chain uses TRBV29-1 with TRBJ2-1; 7 nucleotides match TRBD2. The germline V gene has CDR1 SQVTM and CDR2 ANQGSEA. The CDR3 has 14 amino acids. V lost 2 bases and J lost 6; bases outside the gene matches: 7. CDR3 protein: CSVETPTSFNEQFF. The CDR3 region has the DNA TGCAGCGTTGAAACTCCGACTAGCTTCAATGAGCAGTTCTTC.

V usage is TRBV4-2 and J usage is TRBJ2-7, with 7 bases that match TRBD2. Per the germline V gene, CDR1 is LGHNA and CDR2 is YNFKEQ. This CDR3 is built from 16 residues. V shed 0 bases, J shed 3 bases, and the junction held 8 bases outside the gene matches. The CDR3: CASSQDPGRLNYEQYF. Here the CDR3 DNA reads TGTGCCAGCAGCCAAGATCCCGGGAGGTTGAACTACGAGCAGTACTTC.

V gene TRBV3-1 (or the pseudogene TRBV3-2) combines with J gene TRBJ1-1; D is perhaps TRBD1 (5 bases). Germline V gene data show CDR1 as LGHDT and CDR2 as YNNKEL (reference sequence). The V end lost 1 base, the J end lost 7 bases, and 13 bases lay between the germline ends. The CDR3 has 14 amino acids. The CDR3 DNA follows: TGTGCCAGCAGCCAAGTAGGGACCCGGAGTGAAGCTTTCTTT. The encoded protein is CASSQVGTRSEAFF.

The CDR3: CASSPQFGNSGNTIYF. DNA of the CDR3: TGTGCCAGCTCACCACAATTCGGGAACTCTGGAAACACCATATATTTT. The rearrangement uses TRBV18 and TRBJ1-3, with unresolved D. CDR3 size: 16 residues. Germline CDR1 reads KGHSH; CDR2 reads LQKENI. V was trimmed by 1 base and J by 0 bases, leaving 10 bases between them. The full variable domain, its missing parts supplied by reference TRBV18 and TRBJ1-3, is NAGVMQNPRHLVRRRGQEARLRCSPMKGHSHVYWYRQLPEEGLKFMVYLQKENIIDESGMPKERFSAEFPKEGPSILRIQQVVRGDSAAYFCASSPQFGNSGNTIYFGEGSWLTVV.

This clone was seen once. The V call is TRBV7-8, the J call TRBJ2-7; D is unclear. This CDR3 has 18 amino acids. Germline CDR1 reads SGHVS; CDR2 reads FQNEAQ. Trimming took 1 base from V and 2 from J, leaving 21 bases between them. The CDR3 loop reads CASSLDGLRRTRTYEQYF. The CDR3 nucleotides are TGTGCCAGCAGCTTAGATGGGCTTCGCAGGACCCGCACCTACGAGCAGTACTTC.

The CDR3 coding sequence is TGTGCCAGCAGTTTCGGCAGGTACTATGGCTACACCTTC. It codes for CASSFGRYYGYTF. This chain uses TRBV12-3 or TRBV12-4 with TRBJ1-2; the D is unclear. The CDR3 contains 13 residues. Deletions cut 3 bases from V and 3 bases from J, with 8 bases between.

This clone was counted once. This sample includes further DNA sequences coding for the same CDR3. The V call is TRBV5-1, the J call TRBJ1-1; 8 nucleotides line up with TRBD1. Germline lookup yields CDR1 SGHRS and CDR2 YFSETQ. CDR3 length: 14 residues. V trimming: 2 bases; J trimming: 1 base; junction bases outside the gene matches: 1. This CDR3 is CASSFGQGNTEAFF. CDR3 bases: TGCGCCAGCAGCTTCGGACAGGGGAACACTGAAGCTTTCTTT.

This clone was picked up one time. CDR3 sequence: CASSPPVGGPGTEAFF. The CDR3 DNA is TGTGCCAGCTCACCACCGGTGGGGGGCCCGGGAACTGAAGCTTTCTTT. The chain uses TRBV18 and TRBJ1-1, with D possibly matching TRBD1 (6 bases). This CDR3 comprises 16 residues. Germline V gene sequence: CDR1 KGHSH, CDR2 LQKENI. Trimming stripped 0 bases from V and 5 bases from J, with 16 bases between.

J is TRBJ2-1 and V is TRBV7-2; possibly TRBD2 for D (6 bases). The V end lost 5 bases, the J end lost 6 bases, and 20 bases lay between the germline ends. CDR1 and CDR2 from the germline V gene are SGHTA and FQGNSA. The length of the CDR3 is 16 residues. CDR3 sequence (DNA): TGTGCCAGCAGCCTGGAAGGGACTCGCCTTCTCAATGAGCAGTTCTTC. Protein product: CASSLEGTRLLNEQFF.

The rearrangement joins TRBV27 to TRBJ1-1, with D possibly being TRBD1 (6 bases). This CDR3 has 18 residues. Germline V lookup: CDR1 MNHEY, CDR2 SMNVEV (reference sequence). The V gene lost 0 bases and the J gene lost 1 base, with 18 bases spanning the gap. CDR3 loop: CASSLSPGTRARNTEAFF. Written as DNA, the CDR3 is TGTGCCAGCAGTTTATCACCCGGGACAAGGGCGAGGAACACTGAAGCTTTCTTT.

The rearrangement joins TRBV7-2 to TRBJ2-5; the D gene is possibly TRBD1 (6 bases). V lost 2 bases to trimming and J lost 4 bases, with 14 bases between them. Germline-derived CDR1 and CDR2 are SGHTA and FQGNSA. The CDR3 length is 15 residues. This CDR3 is CASSLTQGPGETQYF. CDR3 nucleotide sequence: TGTGCCAGCAGCTTAACGCAGGGGCCGGGAGAGACCCAGTACTTC. The full variable domain, its missing parts supplied by reference TRBV7-2 and TRBJ2-5, is GAGVSQSPSNKVTEKGKDVELRCDPISGHTALYWYRQSLGQGLEFLIYFQGNSAPDKSGLPSDRFSAERTGGSVSTLTIQRTQQEDSAVYLCASSLTQGPGETQYFGPGTRLLVL.

The chain employs TRBV27 and TRBJ2-3; a weak D match, TRBD1 (6 bases). Germline V gene sequence: CDR1 MNHEY, CDR2 SMNVEV (reference sequence). The V end was cut by 6 bases, the J end by 0 bases, with 19 bases between. The CDR3 covers 17 residues. DNA for the CDR3: TGTGCCAGCAGCCGTGCTGTACAGGGATCTAGCACAGATACGCAGTATTTT. It specifies CASSRAVQGSSTDTQYF.

V and J are TRBV19 and TRBJ1-4; D is unclear. The germline gives CDR1 LNHDA, CDR2 SQIVND (reference sequence). This CDR3 has 17 residues. V was trimmed by 5 bases and J by 0 bases, leaving 16 bases between them. The CDR3: CASSPPHRGATNEKLFF. The DNA for the CDR3 is TGTGCCAGTAGTCCTCCTCATCGTGGTGCAACTAATGAAAAACTGTTTTTT.

The rearrangement joins TRBV7-8 to TRBJ2-1, with D possibly called TRBD1 or TRBD2 (5 bases each). This CDR3 has 13 amino acids. The germline CDR1 and CDR2 sequences are SGHVS and FQNEAQ. The V end lost 4 bases, the J end lost 5 bases, and 9 bases lay between the germline ends. The CDR3 sequence: CASSWDADNEQFF. In nucleotides, the CDR3 is TGTGCCAGCAGCTGGGACGCAGACAATGAGCAGTTCTTC.

The CDR3 protein is CASSPPGGYGYTF. CDR3 in DNA: TGTGCCAGCAGTCCGCCGGGGGGTTATGGCTACACCTTC. This chain links TRBV6-5 with TRBJ1-2; a weak D match, TRBD1 (5 bases). Per germline, CDR1 MNHEY and CDR2 SVGAGI. The CDR3 extends over 13 amino acids. Trimming took 5 bases from V and 5 from J, leaving 12 bases between them.

The J gene is TRBJ1-1, the V gene TRBV5-1, with D tentatively TRBD1 (6 bases). The CDR3 is made up of 14 amino acids. The V end was cut by 3 bases, the J end by 3 bases, with 12 bases between. The germline V gene encodes CDR1 SGHRS and CDR2 YFSETQ. CDR3 loop: CASSYLSGDTEAFF. Written as DNA, the CDR3 is TGCGCCAGCAGCTACCTATCAGGGGACACTGAAGCTTTCTTT.

This chain uses TRBV3-1 (or the pseudogene TRBV3-2) with TRBJ2-2, with no clear D. Germline-derived CDR1 and CDR2 are LGHDT and YNNKEL (reference sequence). The CDR3 loop spans 15 amino acids. Trimming left V 2 bases short and J 1 base short, with 8 bases between. CDR3 in amino acids: CASSQTSQNTGELFF. In DNA form, the CDR3 reads TGTGCCAGCAGCCAAACGTCCCAGAACACCGGGGAGCTGTTTTTT.

The rearrangement joins TRBV9 to TRBJ1-5, with D perhaps matching TRBD1 (5 bases). Deletions cut 5 bases from V and 8 bases from J, with 20 bases between. Germline values: CDR1 SGDLS, CDR2 YYNGEE. CDR3 length equals 15 residues. This chain's CDR3 is CASSSDRQLGEPQHF. Written as DNA, the CDR3 is TGTGCCAGCAGTTCTGACAGACAGCTTGGAGAGCCCCAGCATTTT.